The rows below give T cell receptor beta chains drawn from one sample of a study of blood T cell repertoires in COVID-19. Produced via immunoSEQ multiplex PCR; TCRdb's table is partial and in-frame only. The sample shows approximately 180,000 clones, around 73% of them seen only once. Sample: PBMCs or T cells enriched from blood (not recorded which). These receptors were obtained from a woman aged 45-60 years who had recovered from COVID-19. Each CDR3 is given with its conserved first and last residue. D genes are given only for firm matches. Rows may omit the clone size; those that give it use once, few, many or a size class.

clone size: .; J gene: TRBJ1-6; D gene: .; V gene: TRBV6-5; CDR3 protein: CASSGSGFNSPLHF; CDR3 DNA: TGTGCCAGCTCAGGGTCAGGTTTTAATTCACCCCTCCACTTT
clone size: .; J gene: TRBJ1-5; D gene: TRBD1; V gene: TRBV28; CDR3 protein: CASSLGGQYSNQPQHF; CDR3 DNA: TGTGCCAGCAGTTTAGGGGGACAGTATAGCAATCAGCCCCAGCATTTT
clone size: .; J gene: TRBJ2-7; D gene: .; V gene: TRBV27; CDR3 protein: CASSSADTSYEQYF; CDR3 DNA: TGTGCCAGCAGTTCCGCGGACACCTCCTACGAGCAGTACTTC
clone size: few; J gene: TRBJ1-1; D gene: .; V gene: TRBV21-1; CDR3 protein: CASSLPVGTQNTEAFF; CDR3 DNA: TGTGCCAGCAGCCTACCCGTCGGGACACAAAACACTGAAGCTTTCTTT
clone size: .; J gene: TRBJ2-5; D gene: .; V gene: TRBV29-1; CDR3 protein: CSVKGAGGQETQYF; CDR3 DNA: TGCAGCGTCAAGGGGGCGGGAGGACAAGAGACCCAGTACTTC
clone size: .; J gene: TRBJ2-7; D gene: .; V gene: TRBV29-1; CDR3 protein: CSVEVTEGTEQYF; CDR3 DNA: TGCAGCGTTGAAGTAACGGAGGGAACCGAGCAGTACTTC
clone size: few; J gene: TRBJ2-7; D gene: .; V gene: TRBV21-1; CDR3 protein: CASSKRGWDTRYEQYF; CDR3 DNA: TGTGCCAGCAGCAAAAGAGGTTGGGACACTCGCTACGAGCAGTACTTC
clone size: .; J gene: TRBJ2-3; D gene: TRBD1; V gene: TRBV5-4; CDR3 protein: CASSLGQGADTQYF; CDR3 DNA: TGTGCCAGCAGCTTGGGACAGGGGGCAGATACGCAGTATTTT
clone size: .; J gene: TRBJ1-1; D gene: TRBD1; V gene: TRBV7-2; CDR3 protein: CASSLRGPEGTEAFF; CDR3 DNA: TGTGCCAGCAGCTTAAGGGGGCCAGAGGGGACAGAGGCTTTCTTT
clone size: .; J gene: TRBJ2-6; D gene: TRBD2; V gene: TRBV27; CDR3 protein: CASSRPGLAGEANVLTF; CDR3 DNA: TGTGCCAGCAGTAGACCGGGACTAGCGGGAGAAGCCAACGTCCTGACTTTC
clone size: .; J gene: TRBJ1-5; D gene: .; V gene: TRBV2; CDR3 protein: CASRLSRGNQPQHF; CDR3 DNA: TGTGCCAGCAGATTGTCTCGGGGCAATCAGCCCCAGCATTTT
clone size: .; J gene: TRBJ2-3; D gene: .; V gene: TRBV27; CDR3 protein: CASTFTGGTDTQYF; CDR3 DNA: TGTGCCAGCACCTTTACGGGAGGCACAGATACGCAGTATTTT
clone size: .; J gene: TRBJ1-1; D gene: TRBD1; V gene: TRBV27; CDR3 protein: CASSLQTGVHTEAFF; CDR3 DNA: TGTGCCAGCAGTTTGCAAACAGGGGTTCACACTGAAGCTTTCTTT
clone size: few; J gene: TRBJ2-1; D gene: TRBD2; V gene: TRBV27; CDR3 protein: CASSLVGLAYDEQFF; CDR3 DNA: TGTGCCAGCAGTTTAGTAGGACTAGCGTATGATGAGCAGTTCTTC
clone size: few; J gene: TRBJ1-2; D gene: TRBD1; V gene: TRBV6-5; CDR3 protein: CASSYDRGSDYTF; CDR3 DNA: TGTGCCAGCAGTTACGACAGGGGGTCGGACTACACCTTC
clone size: .; J gene: TRBJ1-2; D gene: .; V gene: TRBV14; CDR3 protein: CASSQEMNYGYTF; CDR3 DNA: TGTGCCAGCAGCCAGGAGATGAACTATGGCTACACCTTC
clone size: .; J gene: TRBJ2-3; D gene: .; V gene: TRBV19; CDR3 protein: CASSSRADTQYF; CDR3 DNA: TGTGCCAGTAGTAGCAGGGCAGATACGCAGTATTTT
clone size: .; J gene: TRBJ1-2; D gene: .; V gene: TRBV30; CDR3 protein: CAWYTGGYTF; CDR3 DNA: TGTGCCTGGTATACAGGGGGCTACACCTTC
clone size: .; J gene: TRBJ2-7; D gene: .; V gene: TRBV6-2/TRBV6-3; CDR3 protein: CASSYGGPSSYEQYF; CDR3 DNA: TGTGCCAGCAGTTACGGCGGGCCGAGCTCCTACGAGCAGTACTTC
clone size: few; J gene: TRBJ1-2; D gene: TRBD1; V gene: TRBV19; CDR3 protein: CASTVDRGRHSIYGYTF; CDR3 DNA: TGTGCCAGTACCGTAGACAGGGGGCGTCATTCTATCTATGGCTACACCTTC
clone size: .; J gene: TRBJ1-5; D gene: .; V gene: TRBV30; CDR3 protein: CAWSVKGGGYQPQHF; CDR3 DNA: TGTGCCTGGAGTGTAAAGGGAGGAGGGTATCAGCCCCAGCATTTT
clone size: .; J gene: TRBJ2-1; D gene: TRBD2; V gene: TRBV19; CDR3 protein: CASSITSGGHSYNEQFF; CDR3 DNA: TGTGCCAGTAGTATAACTAGCGGGGGACACTCCTACAATGAGCAGTTCTTC
clone size: .; J gene: TRBJ2-1; D gene: .; V gene: TRBV3-1/TRBV3-2; CDR3 protein: CASSQVPWLASTPGGEQFF; CDR3 DNA: TGTGCCAGCAGCCAAGTCCCTTGGCTAGCTTCTACCCCCGGCGGTGAGCAGTTCTTC
clone size: .; J gene: TRBJ2-4; D gene: .; V gene: TRBV6-4; CDR3 protein: CANPFRVTGKELAKNIQYF; CDR3 DNA: TGTGCCAACCCCTTCCGTGTAACAGGAAAGGAGCTAGCCAAAAACATTCAGTACTTC
clone size: .; J gene: TRBJ1-4; D gene: .; V gene: TRBV25-1; CDR3 protein: CASSTIQGGEKLFF; CDR3 DNA: TGTGCCAGCAGTACTATTCAGGGCGGTGAAAAACTGTTTTTT
clone size: .; J gene: TRBJ1-3; D gene: .; V gene: TRBV30; CDR3 protein: CAWSPLGRGGNTIYF; CDR3 DNA: TGTGCCTGGAGTCCGCTGGGGAGGGGTGGAAACACCATATATTTT
clone size: .; J gene: TRBJ2-3; D gene: .; V gene: TRBV6-2/TRBV6-3; CDR3 protein: CASSYEPTDTQYF; CDR3 DNA: TGTGCCAGCAGTTACGAGCCGACAGATACGCAGTATTTT
clone size: .; J gene: TRBJ2-7; D gene: .; V gene: TRBV10-3; CDR3 protein: CAISSTGAYEQYF; CDR3 DNA: TGTGCCATCAGTTCGACGGGGGCCTACGAGCAGTACTTC
clone size: .; J gene: TRBJ2-2; D gene: TRBD2; V gene: TRBV30; CDR3 protein: CAWSGLAGAIGGELFF; CDR3 DNA: TGTGCCTGGAGTGGTCTAGCGGGAGCTATCGGCGGGGAGCTGTTTTTT
clone size: .; J gene: TRBJ2-7; D gene: .; V gene: TRBV5-1; CDR3 protein: CASSLNRAPYEQYF; CDR3 DNA: TGCGCCAGCAGCTTGAATAGAGCCCCCTACGAGCAGTACTTC
clone size: .; J gene: TRBJ2-7; D gene: .; V gene: TRBV6-5; CDR3 protein: CASSYSWGDVYEQYF; CDR3 DNA: TGTGCCAGCAGTTACTCGTGGGGGGACGTATACGAGCAGTACTTC
clone size: .; J gene: TRBJ1-1; D gene: TRBD1; V gene: TRBV18; CDR3 protein: CASSPRTGVEGEAFF; CDR3 DNA: TGTGCCAGCTCACCACGGACAGGGGTGGAAGGTGAAGCTTTCTTT
clone size: .; J gene: TRBJ2-1; D gene: .; V gene: TRBV7-8; CDR3 protein: CASSSAYESSYNEQFF; CDR3 DNA: TGTGCCAGCAGCTCAGCGTACGAGAGCTCCTACAATGAGCAGTTCTTC
clone size: .; J gene: TRBJ2-5; D gene: .; V gene: TRBV5-1; CDR3 protein: CASSWTEMRETQYF; CDR3 DNA: TGCGCCAGCAGCTGGACAGAAATGCGAGAGACCCAGTACTTC
clone size: .; J gene: TRBJ2-3; D gene: .; V gene: TRBV21-1; CDR3 protein: CASSKVRSGVRTDTQYF; CDR3 DNA: TGTGCCAGCAGCAAAGTGAGGTCGGGAGTGCGCACAGATACGCAGTATTTT
clone size: .; J gene: TRBJ2-3; D gene: TRBD1; V gene: TRBV20-1; CDR3 protein: CSASSEGAADTQYF; CDR3 DNA: TGCAGTGCTAGTAGCGAGGGGGCGGCAGATACGCAGTATTTT